This entry lists 14 T cell receptor beta chains sequenced from one sample in a study of control samples from healthy donors and cancer patients. TCRdb's copy holds only in-frame clones and misses some; the assay was immunoSEQ multiplex PCR. The sample shows 150,000 or so clones, 92% of them seen only once. The sample taken for sequencing was blood. These receptors originate from a woman under 40 in good health.

The rearrangement uses TRBV5-4 and TRBJ2-5, with D tentatively TRBD2 (6 bases). The germline CDR1 and CDR2 sequences are SGHNT and YYREEE (reference sequence). Trimming pared 2 bases from V and 4 bases from J, leaving 9 bases between. There are 13 residues in the CDR3. CDR3 residues: CASSFWGVETQYF. Here the CDR3 DNA reads TGTGCCAGCAGCTTTTGGGGGGTAGAGACCCAGTACTTC.

Concerning this clone itself: Relative to the germline gene, one junction end is altered; a read error may explain this. The J gene is TRBJ2-5, the V gene TRBV5-1; TRBD1 or TRBD2 may be the D gene (6 bases each). The CDR3 consists of 14 residues. The germline V gene has CDR1 SGHRS and CDR2 YFSETQ. CDR3 bases: TGCGCCAGCAGCTTGCTCGGGGGCGGAGAGGCCCAGTACTTC. Its translation is CASSLLGGGEAQYF.

This chain connects TRBV4-1 to TRBJ2-1, with 12 bases lining up with TRBD1. The CDR3 consists of 14 residues. The V gene end was trimmed by 5 bases and the J gene end by 8 bases; junction bases not matched to a gene: 4. The germline CDR1 and CDR2 sequences are MGHRA and YSYEKL. In DNA form, the CDR3 reads TGCGCCAGCAGCTCGGGACAGGGGGCTCATGAGCAGTTCTTC. Protein: CASSSGQGAHEQFF.

J is TRBJ2-5 and V is TRBV30; possibly TRBD2 for D (5 bases). Trimming removed 5 bases from V and 7 bases from J, with 14 bases in between. Looked up from germline, CDR1 is GTSNPN and CDR2 is SVGIG (reference sequence). The CDR3 is 12 residues long. In DNA, the CDR3 is TGTGCCTGGTCAGAGGGTTGGGGGACCCAGTACTTC. It translates to CAWSEGWGTQYF.

Comments on this clone: The sample contains more than one DNA sequence encoding this CDR3. The chain links TRBV28 to TRBJ1-5; a weak D match, TRBD1 (5 bases). Germline V gives CDR1 MDHEN, CDR2 SYDVKM. The CDR3 is 12 amino acids. Deletions cut 2 bases from V and 6 bases from J, with 5 bases between. The CDR3 here is CASSLRGQPQHF. CDR3 bases: TGTGCCAGCAGTTTAAGGGGTCAGCCCCAGCATTTT.

The chain uses TRBV7-3 and TRBJ2-5, with D possibly being TRBD1 (6 bases). Germline loops: CDR1 SGHTA, CDR2 FQGTGA. Deletions cut 4 bases from V and 4 bases from J, with 19 bases between. This CDR3 spans 16 amino acids. CDR3 amino acids: CASSSMVGGDRETQYF. DNA of the CDR3: TGTGCCAGCAGCTCCATGGTAGGGGGAGACCGAGAGACCCAGTACTTC.

The chain is built from TRBV12-3 or TRBV12-4 and TRBJ1-3; D not resolved. CDR3 size: 11 residues. The V end was cut by 7 bases, the J end by 11 bases, with 12 bases between. The CDR3 loop is CASNKGRPIYF. The CDR3, as DNA: TGTGCCAGCAACAAAGGGCGGCCCATATATTTT.

V usage is TRBV10-3 and J usage is TRBJ2-3, with TRBD2 matching 11 bases. The CDR3 contains 17 residues. The ends lost 2 bases at V and 3 bases at J; junction bases unmatched: 7. Germline assignment: CDR1 ENHRY and CDR2 SYGVKD. CDR3 loop: CAISENLAGGPTDTQYF. As DNA, the CDR3 is TGTGCCATCAGTGAGAACTTAGCGGGAGGGCCAACAGATACGCAGTATTTT.

V usage is TRBV7-2 and J usage is TRBJ2-7, with TRBD2 as a possible D gene (6 bases). From germline, CDR1 is SGHTA and CDR2 FQGNSA. The CDR3 is 13 amino acids. V lost 6 bases, J lost 2 bases, and 11 bases lay in between. Here the CDR3 reads CASSWGLTYEQYF. CDR3 in DNA: TGTGCCAGCAGTTGGGGACTGACCTACGAGCAGTACTTC.

V usage is TRBV7-9 and J usage is TRBJ2-7; perhaps TRBD1 as D (5 bases). V was clipped by 1 base and J by 6 bases, with 16 bases between them. The germline gives CDR1 SEHNR, CDR2 FQNEAQ (reference sequence). CDR3 length equals 15 residues. The CDR3 sequence is CASSLGWGRECEQYF. For the CDR3, the DNA is TGTGCCAGCAGCTTAGGGTGGGGCAGGGAATGCGAGCAGTACTTC.

This chain connects TRBV15 to TRBJ1-5, with a weak D call TRBD1 (6 bases). Looked up from germline, CDR1 is LNHNV and CDR2 is YYDKDF (reference sequence). V lost 0 bases, J lost 5 bases, and 14 bases lay in between. CDR3 length: 16 residues. The CDR3 coding sequence is TGTGCCACCAGCAGAGATGAGGGGGGACCCTATCAGCCCCAGCATTTT. Its translation is CATSRDEGGPYQPQHF. Full variable domain (rest looked up from reference TRBV15 and TRBJ1-5): DAMVIQNPRYQVTQFGKPVTLSCSQTLNHNVMYWYQQKSSQAPKLLFHYYDKDFNNEADTPDNFQSRRPNTSFCFLDIRSPGLGDTAMYLCATSRDEGGPYQPQHFGDGTRLSIL.

The chain uses TRBV19 and TRBJ1-1, with D perhaps TRBD1 (6 bases). CDR3 length: 13 residues. Germline loops: CDR1 LNHDA, CDR2 SQIVND (reference sequence). V lost 5 bases, J lost 2 bases, and 9 bases lay in between. CDR3 nucleotides: TGTGCCAGTAGTTTAGGGGGTAACACTGAAGCTTTCTTT. Protein product: CASSLGGNTEAFF.

This chain uses TRBV7-2 with TRBJ1-2; D is uncertain. The CDR3 is 12 residues long. CDR1 SGHTA and CDR2 FQGNSA come from the germline V gene. V shed 1 base and J shed 5 bases, with 5 bases lying between them. The chain's CDR3 is CASSLVRYGYTF. The DNA of the CDR3 is TGTGCCAGCAGCTTAGTCCGTTATGGCTACACCTTC. Complete variable domain (other parts from reference TRBV7-2 and TRBJ1-2): GAGVSQSPSNKVTEKGKDVELRCDPISGHTALYWYRQSLGQGLEFLIYFQGNSAPDKSGLPSDRFSAERTGGSVSTLTIQRTQQEDSAVYLCASSLVRYGYTFGSGTRLTVV.

The chain uses TRBV7-8 and TRBJ1-5; D gene unclear. The CDR3 is 13 amino acids. Germline CDR1 reads SGHVS; CDR2 reads FQNEAQ. V lost 2 bases to trimming and J lost 6 bases, with 8 bases between them. The CDR3 loop is CASSLTGTQPQHF. The DNA for the CDR3 is TGTGCCAGCAGCTTAACGGGAACTCAGCCCCAGCATTTT.